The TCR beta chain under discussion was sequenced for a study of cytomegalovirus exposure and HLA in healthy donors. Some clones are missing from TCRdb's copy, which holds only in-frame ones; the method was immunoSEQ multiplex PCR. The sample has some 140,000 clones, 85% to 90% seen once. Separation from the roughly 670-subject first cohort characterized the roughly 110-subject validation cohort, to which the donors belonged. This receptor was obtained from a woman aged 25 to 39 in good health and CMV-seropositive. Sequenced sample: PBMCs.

CDR3 nucleotides: TGTGCCAGCAGCTTGGACCCCGGGAGTCCAGATACGCAGTATTTT. It encodes CASSLDPGSPDTQYF. This sequence joins TRBV11-3 and TRBJ2-3; possible D gene TRBD2, 6 bases. V lost 3 bases and J 4 bases, leaving 14 bases between the germline ends. Germline CDR1 reads SGHNT; CDR2 reads YENEEA. CDR3 length: 15 amino acids.